Below are 18 T cell receptor beta chains sequenced from a single sample in a study of CD8 T cells in Susac syndrome. Random hexamers served to reverse transcribe roughly 0.45 to 1 ug RNA. TCRdb re-called the immunoSEQ multiplex PCR reads through MiXCR, storing one row per CDR3 protein. The sample carries over 120,000 distinct CDR3 sequences, approximately 93% recorded once. Source material: CD4+ T cells from PBMCs. The receptors come from a human donor in good health.

J is TRBJ2-1 and V is TRBV5-1; no clear D gene. Between the trimmed V and J ends, which lost 3 bases and 6 bases, there was a span of 4 bases. Germline lookup yields CDR1 SGHRS and CDR2 YFSETQ. The CDR3 has 11 residues. CDR3 amino acids: CASSSSNEQFF. CDR3 coding DNA: TGCGCCAGCAGCTCTTCCAATGAGCAGTTCTTC. Looking up the rest from reference TRBV5-1 and TRBJ2-1 gives the full variable domain: KAGVTQTPRYLIKTRGQQVTLSCSPISGHRSVSWYQQTPGQGLQFLFEYFSETQRNKGNFPGRFSGRQFSNSRSEMNVSTLELGDSALYLCASSSSNEQFFGPGTRLTVL.

This clonotype appeared a few times. The gene calls are TRBV6-2 or TRBV6-3 and TRBJ2-7; TRBD2 aligns across 10 bases. The CDR3 runs to 14 residues. The V gene end was trimmed by 11 bases and the J gene end by 2 bases; junction bases not matched to a gene: 9. CDR1 and CDR2 from the germline V gene are MNHEY and SVGEGT. CDR3 DNA sequence: TGTGCCGCTTGGGATAGCGGGAGGACCTACGAGCAGTACTTC. Protein product: CAAWDSGRTYEQYF.

The V and J genes are TRBV7-9 and TRBJ2-7; D tentatively reads TRBD1 or TRBD2 (5 bases each). The germline CDR1 and CDR2 sequences are SEHNR and FQNEAQ (reference sequence). With 0 bases removed from V and 3 bases from J, the gap between germline ends came to 12 bases. The CDR3 consists of 15 residues. The CDR3 sequence: CASSLAQGRSYEQYF. The CDR3 DNA reads TGTGCCAGCAGCTTAGCGCAGGGACGGAGCTACGAGCAGTACTTC.

V is TRBV20-1 and J is TRBJ1-3; D is possibly TRBD1 (5 bases). The germline V gene encodes CDR1 DFQATT and CDR2 SNEGSKA (reference sequence). This CDR3 is 16 amino acids long. The V and J ends lost 1 base and 1 base respectively, with 14 bases between them. In DNA, the CDR3 is TGCAGTGCTAGAGCACCCAACCCAGGGTCTGGAAACACCATATATTTT. Translated, it gives CSARAPNPGSGNTIYF.

This chain connects TRBV19 to TRBJ2-4; D is unclear. This CDR3 is 16 amino acids long. Deletions cut 5 bases from V and 0 bases from J, with 14 bases between. CDR1 is LNHDA, CDR2 SQIVND, per germline (reference sequence). The CDR3 is CASSSPGPLAKNIQYF. The CDR3 bases are TGTGCCAGTAGTTCCCCGGGTCCCTTAGCCAAAAACATTCAGTACTTC.

The CDR3 region is CASSYESASNIQYF. The CDR3 DNA reads TGTGCCAGCAGTTACGAGAGTGCCTCGAACATTCAGTACTTC. This rearrangement joins TRBV6-6 to TRBJ2-4; no clear D gene. Trimming shortened V by 2 bases and J by 7 bases, and 12 bases separated the two germline ends. This CDR3 has 14 amino acids. In germline, CDR1 is MNHNY, CDR2 SVGAGI (reference sequence).

The CDR3: CASSQAGLSTEAFF. For the CDR3, the DNA is TGTGCCAGCAGCCAAGCCGGACTGAGCACTGAAGCTTTCTTT. V and J are TRBV14 and TRBJ1-1; D remains ambiguous. V lost 1 base, J lost 4 bases, and 10 bases lay in between. Germline values: CDR1 SGHDN, CDR2 FVKESK. The CDR3 length is 14 residues.

The chain recombines TRBV5-6 with TRBJ2-1; 8 bases are a match to TRBD2. This CDR3 is 12 amino acids long. The germline V gene encodes CDR1 SGHDT and CDR2 YYEEEE. V shed 4 bases and J 15 bases; nucleotides not matched to a gene: 9. CDR3 sequence reads: CASSPYSGKRFF. The CDR3 nucleotides are TGTGCCAGCAGCCCTTATAGCGGGAAACGGTTCTTC.

The rearrangement joins TRBV29-1 to TRBJ2-1; D unclear. V was shortened by 6 bases and J by 0 bases, with 15 bases between the two germline ends. Germline V gene data show CDR1 as SQVTM and CDR2 as ANQGSEA. The CDR3 loop spans 15 amino acids. CDR3 bases: TGCAGCGTCTACTCTCTTGAGATCTCCTACAATGAGCAGTTCTTC. Protein: CSVYSLEISYNEQFF.

The chain has TRBV9 and TRBJ1-1; 7 bases agree with TRBD1. The CDR3 runs to 14 residues. Losses at the gene ends were 3 bases for V and 1 base for J; bases not matched to a gene: 3. Germline V CDR1 and CDR2: SGDLS, YYNGEE. DNA for the CDR3: TGTGCCAGCAGCGCGAACAGGGGGAACACTGAAGCTTTCTTT. It encodes CASSANRGNTEAFF.

This chain uses TRBV20-1 with TRBJ1-2; 7 bases match TRBD1. Germline CDR1 DFQATT, CDR2 SNEGSKA (reference sequence). The trim removed 6 bases at V and 0 bases at J, leaving 7 bases unmatched. The CDR3 is made up of 14 amino acids. The CDR3 spells CSARPGQTNYGYTF. The CDR3 DNA sequence: TGCAGTGCAAGACCGGGACAGACTAACTATGGCTACACCTTC.

The J gene is TRBJ2-3, the V gene TRBV20-1; D gene unclear. Germline CDR1 DFQATT, CDR2 SNEGSKA (reference sequence). The germline V and J ends were trimmed by 5 bases and 0 bases, with 12 bases remaining between them. The CDR3 runs to 14 residues. CDR3 bases: TGCAGTGCTGCCCCGTTACCTAGCACAGATACGCAGTATTTT. Its translation: CSAAPLPSTDTQYF.

The chain carries TRBV30 and TRBJ2-5; D unclear. This CDR3 is 12 amino acids long. The V end lost 1 base, the J end lost 4 bases, and 7 bases lay between the germline ends. In germline, CDR1 is GTSNPN, CDR2 SVGIG (reference sequence). CDR3 sequence reads: CAWSADGETQYF. CDR3 sequence (DNA): TGTGCCTGGAGTGCAGATGGAGAGACCCAGTACTTC.

The chain couples TRBV9 to TRBJ2-7, with D perhaps matching TRBD2 (6 bases). V lost 2 bases and J lost 4, with 13 bases in between. The CDR3 runs to 14 residues. CDR1 and CDR2 from the germline V gene are SGDLS and YYNGEE. CDR3 nucleotides: TGTGCCAGCAGCGTTGCGGGGAGACCTTACGAGCAGTACTTC. Its protein product is CASSVAGRPYEQYF.

The gene calls are TRBV27 and TRBJ1-1; D might be TRBD1 (6 bases). Germline V CDR1 and CDR2: MNHEY, SMNVEV (reference sequence). This CDR3 region has 13 residues. V shed 5 bases and J shed 3 bases, with 10 bases lying between them. The CDR3 DNA sequence: TGTGCCAGCAGTCCCGGACAGCACACTGAAGCTTTCTTT. Its protein is CASSPGQHTEAFF.

A single count supports this clonotype. The rearrangement joins TRBV27 to TRBJ1-5, with D perhaps matching TRBD1 (5 bases). The V end lost 0 bases, the J end lost 7 bases, and 13 bases lay between the germline ends. From germline, CDR1 is MNHEY and CDR2 SMNVEV (reference sequence). The CDR3 runs 15 residues. The CDR3 spells CASSLSGGRGQPQHF. In DNA form, the CDR3 reads TGTGCCAGCAGTTTATCGGGGGGTCGGGGACAGCCCCAGCATTTT.

This chain joins TRBV12-3 or TRBV12-4 and TRBJ2-7, with D maybe TRBD2 (6 bases). This CDR3 is built from 16 residues. V dropped 5 bases and J dropped 1 base, with 18 bases sitting between them. The CDR3 DNA follows: TGTGCCAGCAGTAGACAACCGGGACTCCAGTCCTACGAGCAGTACTTC. Protein product: CASSRQPGLQSYEQYF.

This chain uses TRBV14 with TRBJ2-3, with 14 bases lining up with TRBD2. The CDR3 has 16 residues. With 5 bases clipped from V and 4 bases from J, the junction kept 5 bases outside the gene matches. From germline, CDR1 is SGHDN and CDR2 FVKESK. This chain's CDR3 is CASSLGLAGGADTQYF. CDR3 bases: TGTGCCAGCAGCTTAGGACTAGCGGGAGGCGCAGATACGCAGTATTTT. Full variable domain (missing parts from reference TRBV14 and TRBJ2-3): EAGVTQFPSHSVIEKGQTVTLRCDPISGHDNLYWYRRVMGKEIKFLLHFVKESKQDESGMPNNRFLAERTGGTYSTLKVQPAELEDSGVYFCASSLGLAGGADTQYFGPGTRLTVL.